This TCR beta chain was sequenced for a study of blood T cell repertoires in COVID-19. Sequencing used immunoSEQ multiplex PCR; TCRdb keeps in-frame clones, though not all of them. Of about 350,000 clones listed, approximately 91% are singletons. Participants reported their clinical history, and cohort assignment relied on those reports. V lost 4 bases to trimming and J lost 9 bases; unmatched junction nucleotides: 13. This CDR3 spans 16 amino acids. Germline V lookup: CDR1 LNHDA, CDR2 SQIVND (reference sequence). The sequencing sample was made of PBMCs or T cells enriched from blood (not recorded which). The J gene is TRBJ2-1, the V gene TRBV19; 9 bases line up with TRBD2. The TCR comes from a woman in her twenties or thirties who had been exposed to COVID-19. This chain's CDR3 is CASSTLAGGPGIEQFF. The CDR3, as DNA: TGTGCCAGTAGTACCTTGGCGGGAGGGCCCGGGATTGAGCAGTTCTTC.